This TCR beta chain was sequenced in a study of blood T cell repertoires in COVID-19. Cohort 3 donors were reported recovered after two negative PCRs, clearance, or symptom resolution. From germline, CDR1 is MNHNY and CDR2 SVGAGI (reference sequence). Between the trimmed V and J ends, which lost 2 bases and 4 bases, there was a span of 17 bases. This CDR3 has 16 amino acids. Produced via immunoSEQ multiplex PCR; TCRdb's table is partial and in-frame only. The sample contains hundreds of thousands of clones, approximately 91% of which appear only once. This rearrangement joins TRBV6-6 to TRBJ1-1, with D perhaps matching TRBD1 (6 bases). Material: PBMCs or T cells enriched from blood (not recorded which). The source is a woman in her 40s who had recovered from COVID-19. Here the CDR3 reads CASSYRSGARGTEAFF. DNA of the CDR3: TGTGCCAGCAGTTACAGGTCAGGGGCCCGGGGCACTGAAGCTTTCTTT.